The 13 T cell receptor beta chains presented below share a single source sample, sequenced in a study of blood T cell repertoires in COVID-19. Only in-frame clones appear in the TCRdb table, and some are missing; sequencing was by immunoSEQ multiplex PCR. The sample has over 250,000 clones, over 85% seen once. Sequenced input: PBMCs or T cells enriched from blood (not recorded which). These receptors originate from an older woman who had recovered from COVID-19.

This clone showed up many times. V usage is TRBV19 and J usage is TRBJ2-7, with TRBD1 as a possible D gene (7 bases). Germline V CDR1 and CDR2: LNHDA, SQIVND (reference sequence). V was cut by 7 bases and J by 5 bases, with 15 bases left in between. The CDR3 covers 13 residues. CDR3 sequence (DNA): TGTGCCAGTAAGTCTCAGGGGGGCCACGAGCAGTACTTC. Its translation is CASKSQGGHEQYF.

This chain connects TRBV11-2 to TRBJ1-6, with D possibly TRBD1 on 6 matching bases. Germline lookup yields CDR1 SGHAT and CDR2 FQNNGV. V was cut by 3 bases and J by 6 bases, with 15 bases left in between. The CDR3 length is 16 residues. This CDR3 reads CASSFQGFVANSPLHF. The DNA of the CDR3 is TGTGCCAGCAGCTTCCAGGGGTTCGTGGCTAATTCACCCCTCCACTTT.

This clone was found once. The chain links TRBV18 to TRBJ1-5, with TRBD1 as a possible D gene (6 bases). With 4 bases removed from V and 6 bases from J, the gap between germline ends came to 10 bases. The length of the CDR3 is 13 residues. Per the germline V gene, CDR1 is KGHSH and CDR2 is LQKENI. The CDR3 region is CASSLQGGQPQHF. The CDR3 DNA is TGTGCCAGCTCACTACAGGGTGGTCAGCCCCAGCATTTT.

This clone occurred once. The chain recombines TRBV4-1 with TRBJ1-2, with D hard to call. V was shortened by 5 bases and J by 3 bases, with 16 bases between the two germline ends. The CDR3 runs to 15 residues. Germline V gene sequence: CDR1 MGHRA, CDR2 YSYEKL. CDR3: CASSNRGSTHYGYTF. CDR3 DNA sequence: TGCGCCAGCAGCAATCGGGGATCGACACACTATGGCTACACCTTC.

The chain links TRBV29-1 to TRBJ1-1; 12 bases fit TRBD1. The CDR3 spans 15 residues. The junction had 7 bases not matched to a gene; V was cut back by 3 bases and J by 5 bases. Germline V gene data show CDR1 as SQVTM and CDR2 as ANQGSEA. CDR3 sequence reads: CSVDPGQGAFTEAFF. The CDR3 coding sequence is TGCAGCGTTGATCCGGGACAGGGGGCGTTTACTGAAGCTTTCTTT. The full variable domain, rest sourced from reference TRBV29-1 and TRBJ1-1, is SAVISQKPSRDICQRGTSLTIQCQVDSQVTMMFWYRQQPGQSLTLIATANQGSEATYESGFVIDKFPISRPNLTFSTLTVSNMSPEDSSIYLCSVDPGQGAFTEAFFGQGTRLTVV.

The rearrangement uses TRBV19 and TRBJ1-5, with D uncertain. Trimming stripped 5 bases from V and 2 bases from J, with 13 bases between. Looked up from germline, CDR1 is LNHDA and CDR2 is SQIVND (reference sequence). The CDR3 is made up of 15 amino acids. As DNA, the CDR3 is TGTGCCAGTAGTCCCGGGGAGGGAGGCAATCAGCCCCAGCATTTT. Its protein product is CASSPGEGGNQPQHF.

The chain links TRBV3-1 (or the pseudogene TRBV3-2) to TRBJ2-2, with D uncertain. V lost 0 bases and J 4 bases, leaving 9 bases between the germline ends. Germline-derived CDR1 and CDR2 are LGHDT and YNNKEL (reference sequence). The CDR3 length is 15 residues. CDR3 loop: CASSQEAPGTGELFF. CDR3 bases: TGTGCCAGCAGCCAAGAGGCCCCGGGCACCGGGGAGCTGTTTTTT.

This clone was counted only a few times. This chain links TRBV19 with TRBJ2-7, with 11 bases fitting TRBD2. The CDR3 sequence is 16 residues long. The V segment lost 5 bases and the J segment 4 bases; nucleotides outside the gene matches: 10. Germline V lookup: CDR1 LNHDA, CDR2 SQIVND (reference sequence). The CDR3 sequence: CASSPRSSGRGYEQYF. CDR3 DNA sequence: TGTGCCAGTAGTCCGAGAAGTAGCGGGAGGGGGTACGAGCAGTACTTC.

This chain links TRBV30 with TRBJ2-7; a possible D gene is TRBD1 (6 bases). Germline V lookup: CDR1 GTSNPN, CDR2 SVGIG (reference sequence). This CDR3 region has 14 residues. Trimming removed 0 bases at V and 6 bases at J, with 15 bases between. The CDR3 here is CAWSVLQGIREQYF. The CDR3 coding sequence is TGTGCCTGGAGTGTATTACAGGGTATTCGCGAGCAGTACTTC.

The rearrangement uses TRBV7-2 and TRBJ1-2; D is uncertain. V lost 3 bases, J lost 4 bases, and 18 bases lay in between. This CDR3 contains 16 residues. The germline V gene has CDR1 SGHTA and CDR2 FQGNSA. CDR3: CASSLTSGPTLYGYTF. CDR3 in DNA: TGTGCCAGCAGCTTGACTAGTGGGCCTACTCTCTATGGCTACACCTTC.

Concerning this clone itself: A read error may account for a junction end that differs from germline. The CDR3 DNA is TGCGCCACCAGTTTCTGGCTTGGACAGGGTTCCTACGAGCAGTACTTC. Residues: CATSFWLGQGSYEQYF. The rearrangement uses TRBV23-1 and TRBJ2-7; 8 bases fit TRBD1. TRBV23-1 is flagged as an ORF with uncertain function. The CDR3 length is 16 residues.

The chain recombines TRBV5-1 with TRBJ2-5; TRBD1 matches 7 bases. Germline-derived CDR1 and CDR2 are SGHRS and YFSETQ. The J segment lost 5 bases and the V segment lost 2 bases, leaving 0 bases of the junction unmatched. The CDR3 length is 12 residues. CDR3 nucleotide sequence: TGCGCCAGCAGCTTACAGGGGGAGACCCAGTACTTC. Its protein product is CASSLQGETQYF.

V and J are TRBV11-2 and TRBJ2-3, with a possible D match to TRBD2 (5 bases). The length of the CDR3 is 12 residues. V was shortened by 5 bases and J by 6 bases, with 9 bases between the two germline ends. The germline gives CDR1 SGHAT, CDR2 FQNNGV. Here the CDR3 reads CASSITRDTQYF. The CDR3 nucleotides are TGTGCCAGCAGCATCACTAGGGATACGCAGTATTTT.